The clone carrying this TCR beta chain appeared once. In the PCR, 60 Vbeta and 13 Jbeta primers were used. The protocol was immunoSEQ multiplex PCR, while the TCRdb copy is restricted to in-frame clones and leaves out a portion. The table includes approximately 200,000 clones, approximately 80% detected once. The sample originates from a study of cytomegalovirus exposure and HLA in healthy donors. The TCR originated in a young woman in good health and CMV-seropositive. Sequences were obtained from PBMCs.

The CDR3 DNA is TGCGCCAGCAGGGGAGGATCGGGGACGGATAGCAATCAGCCCCAGCATTTT. It is translated as CASRGGSGTDSNQPQHF. The chain is built from TRBV5-1 and TRBJ1-5, with D perhaps TRBD1 (5 bases). Trimming took off 5 bases at V and 0 bases at J, with 18 bases between the two ends. Germline lookup yields CDR1 SGHRS and CDR2 YFSETQ. There are 17 residues in the CDR3.